These T cell receptor beta chains were read from a single sample in a study of neurological immune-mediated disorders. MiXCR, applied by TCRdb to the 5' RACE reads, yields one record per CDR3 protein. The table has more than 35,000 distinct CDR3 sequences, nearly 6.5% seen once. The specimen sequenced was CD4+ T cells from blood. The source is a woman between 40 and 55 years old in good health. Each CDR3 is given with its conserved first and last residue. The D gene is left open where the match is weak. Expanded clones are given a class, and other clones once, few, many or no size at all.

>TRBV5-1|TRBJ2-5|TRBD1|many
TGCGCCAGCAGCCCTCAAACAGGGGGACAAGAGACCCAGTACTTC
CASSPQTGGQETQYF
>TRBV3-1|TRBJ1-6|NA|many
TGTGCCAGCAGCCAAGATGTGGGGAGGTCACCCCTCCACTTT
CASSQDVGRSPLHF
>TRBV18|TRBJ2-5|NA|many
TGTGCCAGCTCACCACGCGAGACCCAGTACTTC
CASSPRETQYF
>TRBV28|TRBJ2-5|TRBD1|many
TGTGCCAGCAGTTTATGGAGTGGACAGGCCGAAGAGACCCAGTACTTC
CASSLWSGQAEETQYF
>TRBV5-1|TRBJ2-5|NA|many
TGCGCCAGCAGCTTGGGTCTCTTAATTGGGGGTCAAGAGACCCAGTACTTC
CASSLGLLIGGQETQYF
>TRBV5-4|TRBJ2-7|TRBD2|many
TGTGCCAGCAGCTTTGGCGGGGTTAGCGGGAGGGGGGCCGCCTACGAGCAGTACTTC
CASSFGGVSGRGAAYEQYF
>TRBV5-5|TRBJ2-3|TRBD1|many
TGTGCCAGCACCTTACAGGGGGTTAGCACAGATACGCAGTATTTT
CASTLQGVSTDTQYF
>TRBV24-1|TRBJ1-1|NA|many
TGTGCCACCATGTGGCAGGGGAACACTGAAGCTTTCTTT
CATMWQGNTEAFF
>TRBV10-3|TRBJ2-3|TRBD2|many
TGTGCCAGTAGGAGCGGGGGACTAGCGGGAGGGCCTGTCAAAGATACGCAGTATTTT
CASRSGGLAGGPVKDTQYF
>TRBV5-1|TRBJ1-4|NA|many
TGCGCCAGCAGCTTGGTCGGGGATTCAACTAATGAAAAACTGTTTTTT
CASSLVGDSTNEKLFF
>TRBV6-5|TRBJ2-2|NA|many
TGTGCCAGCAGTCTGGACTTTACCGGGGAGCTGTTTTTT
CASSLDFTGELFF
>TRBV27|TRBJ2-7|TRBD1|few
TGTGCCAGCAGTTTAACGACAGGGGGCGAGCAGTACTTC
CASSLTTGGEQYF
>TRBV5-1|TRBJ1-1|NA|many
TGCGCCAGCAGCTTGCACAGTCTGAACACTGAAGCTTTCTTT
CASSLHSLNTEAFF
>TRBV9|TRBJ2-3|TRBD2|many
TGTGCCAGCAGCGCAACTAGCGGGAGGATCACAGATACGCAGTATTTT
CASSATSGRITDTQYF
>TRBV28|TRBJ2-3|TRBD2|medium-sized
TGTGCCAGCAGTCATGGGGGGAGGGGAGATACGCAGTATTTT
CASSHGGRGDTQYF
>TRBV6-1|TRBJ2-1|NA|many
TGTGCCAGCAGTGAAGTTAGGGGGGACAATGAGCAGTTCTTC
CASSEVRGDNEQFF
>TRBV20-1|TRBJ2-6|TRBD1|many
TGCAGTGCTATTCGGGACAGGGCCTTTTCTGGGGCCAACGTCCTGACTTTC
CSAIRDRAFSGANVLTF
>TRBV7-2|TRBJ2-7|NA|many
TGTGCCAGCAGCTTGGACATAGGATCCTACGAGCAGTACTTC
CASSLDIGSYEQYF
>TRBV20-1|TRBJ2-7|NA|many
TGCAGTGCTAGACTAGGGGCCCAAAGCTCCTACGAGCAGTACTTC
CSARLGAQSSYEQYF
>TRBV27|TRBJ2-2|TRBD1|NA
TGTGCCAGCAGATCGGGACAGGCAGCCGGGGAGCTGTTTTTT
CASRSGQAAGELFF
>TRBV20-1|TRBJ2-3|TRBD2|many
TGCAGTGCTATACCTCCCTCCAATCTAGGTAGCGGGAGGGCCTCTAGCACAGATACGCAGTATTTT
CSAIPPSNLGSGRASSTDTQYF
>TRBV20-1|TRBJ2-3|TRBD2|many
TGCAGTGCTGACGGACTAGACGGGGGAGATACGCAGTATTTT
CSADGLDGGDTQYF
>TRBV20-1|TRBJ1-5|NA|many
TGCAGTGCTAGTAGGGGGGTTCAGCCCCAGCATTTT
CSASRGVQPQHF
>TRBV6-5|TRBJ1-1|NA|many
TGTGCCAGCAGCCCAGGGAACACTGAAGCTTTCTTT
CASSPGNTEAFF
>TRBV24-1|TRBJ2-7|TRBD1|many
TGTGCCACCAGTGATGGGACAGGGCTCGAGCAGTACTTC
CATSDGTGLEQYF
>TRBV12-3/TRBV12-4|TRBJ2-3|NA|many
TGTGCCAGCAGTTACGTACCAGATACGCAGTATTTT
CASSYVPDTQYF
>TRBV7-3|TRBJ1-1|NA|many
TGTGCCAGCAGCTTAACAGGGAAAAACACTGAAGCTTTCTTT
CASSLTGKNTEAFF
>TRBV5-5|TRBJ2-1|TRBD1|many
TGTGCCAGCAGCCCAAAAGAGACAGGGGGTTGGACCAATGAGCAGTTCTTC
CASSPKETGGWTNEQFF
>TRBV29-1|TRBJ2-5|TRBD2|many
TGCAGCGGCGGACTAGCGGGAGGGGAGACCCAGTACTTC
CSGGLAGGETQYF
>TRBV9|TRBJ1-1|NA|many
TGTGCCAGCAGCGTAGCCACACCTTTTATCACTGAAGCTTTCTTT
CASSVATPFITEAFF
>TRBV5-1|TRBJ2-3|TRBD2|many
TGCGCCAGCAGCCTAGGGACTAGCGGGAGGGCGAGCACAGATACGCAGTATTTT
CASSLGTSGRASTDTQYF
>TRBV10-3|TRBJ1-5|NA|many
TGTGCCCCCCCTGACGAGAGCAATCAGCCCCAGCATTTT
CAPPDESNQPQHF
>TRBV9|TRBJ2-6|NA|many
TGTGCCAGCAGCTGGACAGACTCTGGGGCCAACGTCCTGACTTTC
CASSWTDSGANVLTF
>TRBV2|TRBJ2-3|NA|many
TGTGCCAGCCGTCCCGGGGGATCTAGCACAGATACGCAGTATTTT
CASRPGGSSTDTQYF
>TRBV28|TRBJ2-1|NA|many
TGTGCCAGCAGTTTACTTGCGGGAAGCTCCTACAATGAGCAGTTCTTC
CASSLLAGSSYNEQFF
>TRBV7-2|TRBJ2-7|NA|many
TGTGCCAGCAGCTTATCAACAGGGTTCTGGGGAGGGCAGTACTTC
CASSLSTGFWGGQYF
>TRBV2|TRBJ1-5|TRBD1|many
TGTGCCAGCAGTGAGGGGACAGCGGACGTAGGGCCCCAGCATTTT
CASSEGTADVGPQHF
>TRBV18|TRBJ2-1|TRBD2|few
TGTGCCAGCTCCTTGCGGGAGGTACCCTACAATGAGCAGTTCTTC
CASSLREVPYNEQFF
>TRBV20-1|TRBJ1-4|NA|many
TGCAGTGCTAGAGATGGGGGATCTGGAGAAAAACTGTTTTTT
CSARDGGSGEKLFF
>TRBV29-1|TRBJ1-1|TRBD1|many
TGCAGCGCTGGGACAGGGGAGACTGGAGCTTTCTTT
CSAGTGETGAFF
>TRBV29-1|TRBJ2-1|NA|many
TGCAGCGTTGAGGCCACCTACAATGAGCAGTTCTTC
CSVEATYNEQFF
>TRBV5-1|TRBJ2-7|TRBD1|many
TGCGCCAGCAGCTCCACCGGGACAGGGGATGAGCAGTACTTC
CASSSTGTGDEQYF
>TRBV15|TRBJ2-2|TRBD1|many
TGTGCCACCAGCAACGGACAGGCGAACACCGGGGAGCTGTTTTTT
CATSNGQANTGELFF
>TRBV5-1|TRBJ2-1|TRBD2|many
TGCGCCAGCAGCTCTCGGACTAGGCGCAATGAGCAGTTCTTC
CASSSRTRRNEQFF
>TRBV28|TRBJ2-1|TRBD2|many
TGTGCCAGCAGTTTGCGGGGACTAGCGCGAAACAATGAGCAGTTCTTC
CASSLRGLARNNEQFF
>TRBV5-1|TRBJ1-2|NA|many
TGCGCCAGCAGCTTGGCCGTTGAGGGACATGGCTACACCTTC
CASSLAVEGHGYTF
>TRBV5-1|TRBJ2-1|TRBD2|many
TGCGCCAGCAGCCCAGGACTAGCGGGAGTGAATGAGCAGTTCTTC
CASSPGLAGVNEQFF
>TRBV7-9|TRBJ2-3|TRBD1|NA
TGTGCCAGCAGTACCGGGACAGGGTTCTCAAATACGCAGTATTTT
CASSTGTGFSNTQYF
>TRBV10-3|TRBJ2-1|TRBD1|many
TGTGCCATCAGTGAAGCCGGGACAGGGCGCGATGAGCAGTTCTTC
CAISEAGTGRDEQFF
>TRBV6-5|TRBJ2-1|NA|many
TGTGCCAGCAGTTGGGTGGTAGGCAATGAGCAGTTCTTC
CASSWVVGNEQFF
>TRBV20-1|TRBJ2-6|NA|many
TGCAGTGCGAGAGATTTGCGGGGAAGCTCTGGGGCCAACGTCCTGACTTTC
CSARDLRGSSGANVLTF
>TRBV5-1|TRBJ2-7|NA|many
TGCGCCAGCAGCCGGACGCCCCGGAACTACGAGCAGTACTTC
CASSRTPRNYEQYF
>TRBV28|TRBJ2-2|TRBD2|NA
TGTGCCAGCCCGATCCGGTCCGGGGGGGCCGGGGAGCTGTTTTTT
CASPIRSGGAGELFF
>TRBV2|TRBJ2-7|NA|NA
TGTGCCAGCAGTGGCGACGGCCGCTACGAGCAGTACTTC
CASSGDGRYEQYF
>TRBV11-2|TRBJ2-5|NA|many
TGTGCCAGCAGCTTTGGTCAGCAAGAGACCCAGTACTTC
CASSFGQQETQYF
>TRBV20-1|TRBJ2-3|TRBD2|many
TGCAGTGCTGGAAAACTAGCGGGGTATACGCAGTATTTT
CSAGKLAGYTQYF
>TRBV20-1|TRBJ2-6|TRBD1|many
TGCAGTGCTAACAGGGGATCTACTGGGGCCAACGTCCTGACTTTC
CSANRGSTGANVLTF
>TRBV20-1|TRBJ2-3|TRBD2|many
TGCAGTGCGGTAGCGGGAGGGCCGGGGTGGACAGATACGCAGTATTTT
CSAVAGGPGWTDTQYF